The present TCR beta chain was sequenced within a study of regulatory T cells in long-lasting Graves disease. Regarding the study as a whole: When disease was persistent, TRBV28, TRBJ1-2 and TRBJ2-5 were the favored segments. For persistent Graves' patients, TCR diversity was lower than for newly diagnosed ones.

Stated time point: newly diagnosed GD, antithyroid drugs for less than 3 months. There was RNA extracted from PBMCs, and the TCR library was made from it. Construction of TCR beta libraries relied on iRepertoire HTBI primers and on Arm-PCR targeting CDR3 regions. As handled by the study authors: Gene usage covered some 60 TRBV and 14 to 15 TRBJ segments. TCRdb redid the calling of the multiplex PCR reads with MiXCR, one entry per CDR3 protein. TCRdb, not the authors, supplied the V and J calls. The top ten hold around 36% of the sample, which has about 300,000 distinct CDR3 sequences, 15% to 20% seen once. This CDR3 has 13 residues. Germline assignment: CDR1 MDHEN and CDR2 SYDVKM. Trimming stripped 5 bases from V and 2 bases from J, with 10 bases between. This clonotype has a count of ten or more. Its antigen is as yet unknown.

Specimen: peripheral blood mononuclear cells (PBMCs), collected at new diagnosis, from a patient treated with antithyroid drugs. The rearrangement links TRBV28 to TRBJ2-7; D gene ambiguous. The receptor was isolated from a female donor with Graves disease. CDR3 DNA: TGTGCCAGCAGTCCACCCCCCCCCTACGAGCAGTACTTC. Protein sequence: CASSPPPPYEQYF.